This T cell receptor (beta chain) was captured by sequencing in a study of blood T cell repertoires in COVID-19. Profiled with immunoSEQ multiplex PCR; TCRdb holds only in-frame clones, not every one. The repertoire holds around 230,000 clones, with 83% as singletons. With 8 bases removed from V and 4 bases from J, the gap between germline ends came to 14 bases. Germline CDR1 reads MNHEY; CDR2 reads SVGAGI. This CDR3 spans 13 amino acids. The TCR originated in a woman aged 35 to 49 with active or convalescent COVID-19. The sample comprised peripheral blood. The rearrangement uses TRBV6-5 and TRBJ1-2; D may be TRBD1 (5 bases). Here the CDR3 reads CASVEAGPYGYTF. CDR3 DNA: TGTGCCAGCGTTGAGGCGGGACCCTATGGCTACACCTTC.